These 20 T cell receptor beta chains share one sample of origin, sequenced in a study of T cell responses to AZD1222 COVID-19 vaccine. The method was immunoSEQ multiplex PCR; TCRdb's version includes in-frame clones alone and lacks a portion of them. The sample shows about 130,000 clones, about 92% of them seen only once. Source: peripheral blood, taken on day 0 of AZD1222 vaccination. The source is an adult in good health.

The chain carries TRBV5-1 and TRBJ2-3, with a weak D call TRBD2 (5 bases). Germline V lookup: CDR1 SGHRS, CDR2 YFSETQ. The CDR3 spans 14 residues. V was pared by 1 base and J by 3 bases, with 9 bases between. CDR3 sequence: CASSLIGVTDTQYF. The CDR3 DNA reads TGCGCCAGCAGCTTGATCGGGGTAACAGATACGCAGTATTTT.

The chain uses TRBV6-1 and TRBJ1-2; 12 bases fit TRBD1. This CDR3 spans 16 amino acids. The trim removed 4 bases at V and 4 bases at J, leaving 7 bases unmatched. The germline gives CDR1 MNHNS, CDR2 SASEGT. The CDR3: CASSGLGTGGTYGYTF. CDR3 in DNA: TGTGCCAGCAGTGGACTAGGGACAGGGGGCACCTATGGCTACACCTTC.

This clone was seen just once. The chain combines TRBV18 with TRBJ1-6; weak D call: TRBD1 (5 bases). The ends were cut back, 6 bases at V and 6 bases at J, with 15 bases in the middle. The germline CDR1 and CDR2 sequences are KGHSH and LQKENI. The CDR3 loop spans 15 amino acids. This CDR3 reads CASSPEGNFNSPLHF. CDR3 in DNA: TGTGCCAGCTCGCCGGAGGGGAATTTTAATTCACCCCTCCACTTT. Full variable domain (missing parts from reference TRBV18 and TRBJ1-6): NAGVMQNPRHLVRRRGQEARLRCSPMKGHSHVYWYRQLPEEGLKFMVYLQKENIIDESGMPKERFSAEFPKEGPSILRIQQVVRGDSAAYFCASSPEGNFNSPLHFGNGTRLTVT.

This sequence joins TRBV5-1 and TRBJ2-3; 14 bases are a match to TRBD2. Germline CDR1 and CDR2: SGHRS and YFSETQ. Trimming cost V 3 bases and J 1 base; bases outside gene matches: 1. The CDR3 is 16 amino acids. The CDR3 protein is CASSWGLAGGTDTQYF. The CDR3 bases are TGCGCCAGCAGCTGGGGACTAGCGGGGGGCACAGATACGCAGTATTTT.

The V and J genes are TRBV10-1 and TRBJ1-1, with 7 nucleotides matching TRBD1. J gave up 1 base and V 0 bases, and 2 bases lay outside the gene matches. The CDR3 is 15 amino acids. Germline V gives CDR1 WNHNN, CDR2 SYGVQD (reference sequence). Here the CDR3 reads CASSESRGRNTEAFF. For the CDR3, the DNA is TGCGCCAGCAGTGAGTCGAGGGGGCGGAACACTGAAGCTTTCTTT.

The chain is built from TRBV10-3 and TRBJ1-2; a possible D gene is TRBD1 (6 bases). This CDR3 is 14 amino acids long. The V end was cut by 0 bases, the J end by 8 bases, with 13 bases between. Germline CDR1 is ENHRY and CDR2 is SYGVKD. This chain's CDR3 is CAISESVPGAGYTF. CDR3 coding DNA: TGTGCCATCAGTGAGTCGGTTCCAGGGGCGGGCTACACCTTC.

The CDR3 DNA is TGTGCCAGCAGCCCGGGACAGACCTATGGCTACACCTTC. As protein: CASSPGQTYGYTF. The gene calls are TRBV7-2 and TRBJ1-2; TRBD1 agrees at 7 bases. This CDR3 is built from 13 residues. Unmatched junction bases numbered 4, after V lost 5 bases and J lost 4 bases. The germline V gene encodes CDR1 SGHTA and CDR2 FQGNSA.

This sequence joins TRBV5-4 and TRBJ2-1, with 12 bases fitting TRBD2. The V gene's germline CDR1 is SGHNT and CDR2 YYREEE (reference sequence). Germline trimming cut 4 bases from V and 7 bases from J; bases unmatched to any gene: 6. The CDR3 sequence is 15 residues long. The CDR3 DNA reads TGTGCCAGCAGCCCTAGCGGGGGGGCCGGTAATGAGCAGTTCTTC. It is translated as CASSPSGGAGNEQFF.

V is TRBV7-2 and J is TRBJ1-4; D remains ambiguous. Trimming took off 5 bases at V and 6 bases at J, with 4 bases between the two ends. Germline V gene sequence: CDR1 SGHTA, CDR2 FQGNSA. This CDR3 is built from 11 residues. This CDR3 reads CASSSYEKLFF. DNA of the CDR3: TGTGCCAGCAGCAGCTATGAAAAACTGTTTTTT.

This clone was seen only once. CDR3 nucleotides: TGTGCCAGCAGCTATACTAGCGGGGTGGCAGATACGCAGTATTTT. This translates into CASSYTSGVADTQYF. This chain uses TRBV7-2 with TRBJ2-3, with TRBD2 identical over 10 bases. Unmatched junction bases numbered 5, after V lost 4 bases and J lost 4 bases. The length of the CDR3 is 15 residues. CDR1 is SGHTA, CDR2 FQGNSA, per germline.

The CDR3 sequence is CASSPTGVSGNTIYF. The DNA for the CDR3 is TGTGCCAGCAGCCCTACAGGAGTCTCTGGAAACACCATATATTTT. The V call is TRBV3-1 (or the pseudogene TRBV3-2), the J call TRBJ1-3, with D possibly TRBD1 on 5 matching bases. Trimming left V 4 bases short and J 0 bases short, with 10 bases between. The CDR3 loop spans 15 amino acids. The germline V gene encodes CDR1 LGHDT and CDR2 YNNKEL (reference sequence).

The J gene is TRBJ2-2, the V gene TRBV6-2 or TRBV6-3; D remains ambiguous. CDR3 length: 13 residues. Germline CDR1 MNHEY, CDR2 SVGEGT. V was pared by 2 bases and J by 6 bases, with 7 bases between. CDR3 sequence (DNA): TGTGCCAGCAGTTACGGTGGCCCCGGGGAGCTGTTTTTT. Translated, it gives CASSYGGPGELFF.

The chain carries TRBV11-2 and TRBJ1-4; D gene uncertain. This CDR3 has 17 residues. The V end was cut by 1 base, the J end by 0 bases, with 12 bases between. Looked up from germline, CDR1 is SGHAT and CDR2 is FQNNGV. CDR3 residues: CASSLGSGTSTNEKLFF. The CDR3 nucleotides read TGTGCCAGCAGCTTAGGTTCGGGTACCTCAACTAATGAAAAACTGTTTTTT.

This clone occurred once. V and J are TRBV7-2 and TRBJ2-5; either TRBD1 or TRBD2 may supply D (6 bases each). The CDR3 sequence is 15 residues long. Germline CDR1 is SGHTA and CDR2 is FQGNSA. Trimming removed 5 bases at V and 5 bases at J, with 18 bases between. The CDR3 reads CASSPRGPTMETQYF. The CDR3 coding sequence is TGTGCCAGCAGCCCTCGGGGGCCCACCATGGAGACCCAGTACTTC.

The chain couples TRBV18 to TRBJ2-5; D is unclear. Per germline, CDR1 KGHSH and CDR2 LQKENI. Trimming cost V 0 bases and J 5 bases, with 7 bases left between them. CDR3 length: 13 residues. Written as DNA, the CDR3 is TGTGCCAGCTCACCACCATATGGGGAGACCCAGTACTTC. Residues: CASSPPYGETQYF.

The chain combines TRBV9 with TRBJ1-5, with D uncertain. The CDR3 is 14 amino acids. Trimming stripped 3 bases from V and 7 bases from J, with 14 bases between. The germline CDR1 and CDR2 sequences are SGDLS and YYNGEE. Written as DNA, the CDR3 is TGTGCCAGCAGCGCCCTATCGGAGGGACAGCCCCAGCATTTT. Translated: CASSALSEGQPQHF.

The chain recombines TRBV7-2 with TRBJ1-1, with D tentatively TRBD1 (6 bases). V gave up 1 base and J gave up 4 bases, with 19 bases separating them. CDR1 SGHTA and CDR2 FQGNSA come from the germline V gene. The CDR3 spans 17 residues. The CDR3 protein is CASSLVFQGRGGTEAFF. DNA for the CDR3: TGTGCCAGCAGCTTAGTCTTTCAGGGGAGGGGAGGCACTGAAGCTTTCTTT.

This chain uses TRBV7-8 with TRBJ2-7; unclear D gene. The V gene's germline CDR1 is SGHVS and CDR2 FQNEAQ. The germline V and J ends were trimmed by 6 bases and 8 bases, with 14 bases remaining between them. The CDR3 has 12 amino acids. This CDR3 is CASSRLQSQQYF. As DNA, the CDR3 is TGTGCCAGCAGTCGCCTTCAAAGCCAGCAGTACTTC.

This chain connects TRBV18 to TRBJ1-4, with 9 bases that match TRBD1. The V gene end was trimmed by 4 bases and the J gene end by 0 bases; junction bases not matched to a gene: 3. The CDR3 is 16 residues long. Germline values: CDR1 KGHSH, CDR2 LQKENI. The CDR3 here is CASSRGTGPTNEKLFF. Here the CDR3 DNA reads TGTGCCAGCTCACGGGGGACAGGGCCAACTAATGAAAAACTGTTTTTT.

The V gene is TRBV9, the J gene TRBJ1-4; D possibly corresponds to TRBD1 (6 bases). The CDR3 totals 13 residues. Trimming removed 2 bases from V and 11 bases from J, with 13 bases in between. The V gene's germline CDR1 is SGDLS and CDR2 YYNGEE. CDR3 amino acids: CASSVFYQGKLFF. The CDR3 region has the DNA TGTGCCAGCAGCGTTTTTTACCAGGGGAAACTGTTTTTT.